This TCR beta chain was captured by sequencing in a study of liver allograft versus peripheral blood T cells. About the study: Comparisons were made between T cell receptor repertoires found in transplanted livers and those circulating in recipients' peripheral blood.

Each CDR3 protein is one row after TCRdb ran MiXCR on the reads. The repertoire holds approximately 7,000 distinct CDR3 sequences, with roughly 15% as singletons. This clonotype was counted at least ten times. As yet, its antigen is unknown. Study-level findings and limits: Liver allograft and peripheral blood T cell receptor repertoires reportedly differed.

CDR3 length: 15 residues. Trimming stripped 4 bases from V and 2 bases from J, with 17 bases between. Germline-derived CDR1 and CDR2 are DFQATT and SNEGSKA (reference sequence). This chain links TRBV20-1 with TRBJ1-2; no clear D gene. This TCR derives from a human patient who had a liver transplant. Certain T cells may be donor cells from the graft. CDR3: CSATPPLGGNYGYTF. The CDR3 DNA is TGCAGTGCTACCCCCCCCTTAGGAGGGAACTATGGCTACACCTTC.